A single sample is the source of the 4 T cell receptor beta chains below, sequenced in a study of regulatory T cells in long-lasting Graves disease. iRepertoire HTBI primers and Arm-PCR of CDR3 regions built TCR beta libraries. From the multiplex PCR reads, TCRdb called clonotypes with MiXCR, one entry per CDR3 protein. The sample contains more than 400,000 distinct CDR3 sequences, 15% to 20% of which appear only once. The time point: newly diagnosed GD, antithyroid drugs for less than 3 months. The TCR library was prepared using RNA isolated from PBMCs. The same sample was also studied in work on T cells in Graves' hyperthyroidism and ophthalmopathy.

The source was peripheral blood mononuclear cells (PBMCs), collected at new diagnosis, from a patient treated with antithyroid drugs. All receptors come from a man aged 35-49 years with Graves disease.

This clonotype showed up many times. This chain joins TRBV7-9 and TRBJ2-5; D not certain. V lost 4 bases and J 0 bases, leaving 3 bases between the germline ends. CDR1 and CDR2 from the germline V gene are SEHNR and FQNEAQ (reference sequence). The length of the CDR3 is 12 residues. The CDR3 DNA sequence: TGTGCCAGCAGCTACAACCAAGAGACCCAGTACTTC. Its protein product is CASSYNQETQYF.

The table lists this clonotype with a count of one. This sequence joins TRBV19 and TRBJ2-5; the match to TRBD2 covers 9 bases. The ends lost 3 bases at V and 3 bases at J; junction bases unmatched: 8. Looked up from germline, CDR1 is LNHDA and CDR2 is SQIVND (reference sequence). The CDR3 sequence is 16 residues long. The CDR3 sequence: CASSIPTRLAEETQYF. In DNA form, the CDR3 reads TGTGCCAGTAGTATCCCCACGAGACTAGCGGAAGAGACCCAGTACTTC.

Ten or more counts support this clonotype. This chain joins TRBV5-1 and TRBJ1-1, with D possibly being TRBD1 (6 bases). V was pared by 8 bases and J by 2 bases, with 22 bases between. CDR3 length: 16 residues. Germline values: CDR1 SGHRS, CDR2 YFSETQ. The CDR3 DNA reads TGCGCCAGTACGACCTACCTCGGACAGAGCAACACTGAAGCTTTCTTT. This codes for CASTTYLGQSNTEAFF.

The chain couples TRBV15 to TRBJ1-3; D remains ambiguous. The CDR3 has 15 amino acids. Germline V gene sequence: CDR1 LNHNV, CDR2 YYDKDF (reference sequence). Deletions cut 0 bases from V and 5 bases from J, with 11 bases between. The CDR3 DNA follows: TGTGCCACCAGCAGAGATAGGGCACCGAGAAACACCATATATTTT. Encoded protein: CATSRDRAPRNTIYF.